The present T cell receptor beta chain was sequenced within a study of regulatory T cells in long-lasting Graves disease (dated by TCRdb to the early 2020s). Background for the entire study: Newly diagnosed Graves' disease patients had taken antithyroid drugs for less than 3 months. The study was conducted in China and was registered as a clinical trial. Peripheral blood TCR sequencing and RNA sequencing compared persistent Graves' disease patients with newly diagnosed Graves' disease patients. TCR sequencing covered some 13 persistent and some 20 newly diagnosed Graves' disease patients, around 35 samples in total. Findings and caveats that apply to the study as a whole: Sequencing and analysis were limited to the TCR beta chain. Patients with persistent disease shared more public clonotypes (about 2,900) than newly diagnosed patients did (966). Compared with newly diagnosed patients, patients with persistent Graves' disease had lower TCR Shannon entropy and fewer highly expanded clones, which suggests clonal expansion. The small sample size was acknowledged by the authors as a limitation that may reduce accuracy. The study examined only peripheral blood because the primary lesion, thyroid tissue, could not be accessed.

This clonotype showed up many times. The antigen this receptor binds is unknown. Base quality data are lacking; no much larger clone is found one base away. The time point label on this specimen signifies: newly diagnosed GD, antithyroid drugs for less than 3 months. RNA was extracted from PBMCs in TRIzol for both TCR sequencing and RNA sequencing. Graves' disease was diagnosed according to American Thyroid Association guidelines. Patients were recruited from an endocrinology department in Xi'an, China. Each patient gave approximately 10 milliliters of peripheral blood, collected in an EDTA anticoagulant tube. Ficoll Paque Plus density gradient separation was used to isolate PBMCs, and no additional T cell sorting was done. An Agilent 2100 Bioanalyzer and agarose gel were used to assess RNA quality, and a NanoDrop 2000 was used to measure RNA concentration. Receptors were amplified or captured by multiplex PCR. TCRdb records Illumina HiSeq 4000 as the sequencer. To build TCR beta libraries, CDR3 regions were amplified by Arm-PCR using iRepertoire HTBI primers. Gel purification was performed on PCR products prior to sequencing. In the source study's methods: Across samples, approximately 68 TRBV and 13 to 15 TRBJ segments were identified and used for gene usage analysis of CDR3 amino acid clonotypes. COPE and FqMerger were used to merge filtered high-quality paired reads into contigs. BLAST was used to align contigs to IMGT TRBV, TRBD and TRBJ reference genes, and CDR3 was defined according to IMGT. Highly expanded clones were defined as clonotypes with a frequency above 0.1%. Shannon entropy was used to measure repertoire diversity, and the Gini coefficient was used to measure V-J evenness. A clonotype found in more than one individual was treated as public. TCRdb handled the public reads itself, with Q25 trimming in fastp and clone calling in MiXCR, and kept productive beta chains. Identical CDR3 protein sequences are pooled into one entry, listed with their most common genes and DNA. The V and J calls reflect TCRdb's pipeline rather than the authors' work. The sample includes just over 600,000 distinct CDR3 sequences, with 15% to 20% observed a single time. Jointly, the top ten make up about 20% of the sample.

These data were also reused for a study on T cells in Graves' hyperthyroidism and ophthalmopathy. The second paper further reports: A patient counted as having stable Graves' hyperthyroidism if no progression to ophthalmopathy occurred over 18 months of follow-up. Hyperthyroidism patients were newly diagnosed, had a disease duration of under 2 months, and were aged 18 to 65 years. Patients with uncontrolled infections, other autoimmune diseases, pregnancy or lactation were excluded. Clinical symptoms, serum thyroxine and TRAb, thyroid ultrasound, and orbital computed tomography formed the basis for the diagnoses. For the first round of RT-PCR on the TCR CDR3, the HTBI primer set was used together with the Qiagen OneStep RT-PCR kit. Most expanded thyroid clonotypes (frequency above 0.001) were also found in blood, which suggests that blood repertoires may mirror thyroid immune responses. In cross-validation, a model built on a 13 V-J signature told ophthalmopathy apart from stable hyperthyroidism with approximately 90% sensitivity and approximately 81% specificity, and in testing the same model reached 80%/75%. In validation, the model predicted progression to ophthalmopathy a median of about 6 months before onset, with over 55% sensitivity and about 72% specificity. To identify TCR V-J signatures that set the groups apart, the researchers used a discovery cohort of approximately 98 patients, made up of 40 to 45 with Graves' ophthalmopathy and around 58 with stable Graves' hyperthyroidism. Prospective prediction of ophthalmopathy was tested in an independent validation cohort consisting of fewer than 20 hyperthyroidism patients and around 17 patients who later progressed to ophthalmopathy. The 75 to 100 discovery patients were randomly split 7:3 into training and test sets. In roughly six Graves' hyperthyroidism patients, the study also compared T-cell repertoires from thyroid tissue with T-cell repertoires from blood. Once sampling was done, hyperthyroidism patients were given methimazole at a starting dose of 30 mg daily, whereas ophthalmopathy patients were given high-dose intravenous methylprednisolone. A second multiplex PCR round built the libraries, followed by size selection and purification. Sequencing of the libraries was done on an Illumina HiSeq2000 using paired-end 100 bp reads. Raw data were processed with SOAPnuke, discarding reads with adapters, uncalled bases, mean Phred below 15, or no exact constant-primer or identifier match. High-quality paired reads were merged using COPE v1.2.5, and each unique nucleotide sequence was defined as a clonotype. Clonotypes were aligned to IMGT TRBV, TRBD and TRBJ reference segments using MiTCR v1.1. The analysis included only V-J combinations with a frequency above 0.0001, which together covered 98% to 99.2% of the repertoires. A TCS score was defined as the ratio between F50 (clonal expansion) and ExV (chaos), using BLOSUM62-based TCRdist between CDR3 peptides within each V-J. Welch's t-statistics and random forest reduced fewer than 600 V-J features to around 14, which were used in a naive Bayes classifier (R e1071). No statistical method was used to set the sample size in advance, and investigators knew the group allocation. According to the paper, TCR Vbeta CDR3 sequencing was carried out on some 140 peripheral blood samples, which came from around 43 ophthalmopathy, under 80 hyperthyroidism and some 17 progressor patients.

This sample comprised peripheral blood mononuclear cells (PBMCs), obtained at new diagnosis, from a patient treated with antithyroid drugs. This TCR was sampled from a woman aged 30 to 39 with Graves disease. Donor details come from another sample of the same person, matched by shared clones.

For the CDR3, the sequence is CASSEFGVGQETQYF. The DNA sequence reads TGTGCCAGCAGTGAGTTCGGGGTCGGCCAAGAGACCCAGTACTTC. The chain is encoded by TRBV2 joined to TRBJ2-5, and possibly TRBD2, on 5 matching bases. From cysteine to phenylalanine, the CDR3 is 15 amino acids long. Of the read, only the CDR3 DNA is kept; its 45 bases are in frame from base 1. V loses 3 bases, J loses 1 base, and the germline ends lie 12 bases apart. From the germline V gene, CDR1 is SNHLY and CDR2 is FYNNEI.